The rows below give T cell receptor beta chains drawn from one sample of a study of shared clonotypes between healthy human individuals. Only in-frame clones appear in the TCRdb table, and some are missing; sequencing was by immunoSEQ multiplex PCR. The top ten hold about 1.7% of the sample, which has about 2.1 million clones, just under 95% seen once. Sequenced: naive CD8+ T cells from PBMCs. Receptor source: a man aged 18-30 years in good health. Some clones in this sample may be carry-over from other donors' samples. Both conserved end residues are part of each CDR3. The D gene is left open where the match is weak. Not every row has a clone size; where given, it reads once, few, many or a size class.

D gene	clone size	J gene	V gene	CDR3 DNA	CDR3 protein
TRBD1	once	TRBJ2-3	TRBV7-8	TGTGCCAGCAGCCACAGCTCGACAGGGGGCAGGGATACGCAGTATTTT	CASSHSSTGGRDTQYF
-	once	TRBJ1-1	TRBV6-6	TGTGCCAGCAGTGCCAGGGACGAAACAGCTTTCTTT	CASSARDETAFF
-	-	TRBJ2-1	TRBV1	TGCACCAGCAGCCTGAGCAGGGGGGCCTACAATGAGCAGTTCTTC	CTSSLSRGAYNEQFF
-	-	TRBJ1-2	TRBV5-6	TGTGCCAGCAGCGTATCAGCTAACTATGGCTACACCTTC	CASSVSANYGYTF
TRBD1	-	TRBJ2-1	TRBV5-4	TGTGCCAGCAGCCCGGGACAGGGTCTGGGCTACAATGAGCAGTTCTTC	CASSPGQGLGYNEQFF
-	-	TRBJ1-5	TRBV28	TGTGCCAGCTCTCCCCCGGATAGCAATCAGCCCCAGCATTTT	CASSPPDSNQPQHF
-	-	TRBJ1-2	TRBV29-1	TGCAGCGTCCCGGGGGGGGTCTATGGCTACACCTTC	CSVPGGVYGYTF
TRBD1	-	TRBJ2-5	TRBV5-1	TGCGCCAGCAGCCTAGGACAGGGCGGTTTGCAAGAGACCCAGTACTTC	CASSLGQGGLQETQYF
-	-	TRBJ1-2	TRBV5-4	TGTGCCAGCAGCTTGGCCGTTGGGGCAGCGCAGAACTATGGCTACACCTTC	CASSLAVGAAQNYGYTF
TRBD2	-	TRBJ2-1	TRBV4-3	TGCGCCAGCAGCCAGATGAGGACTAGCGGGAGCGACGACAATGAGCAGTTCTTC	CASSQMRTSGSDDNEQFF
-	-	TRBJ2-2	TRBV13	TGTGCCAGCAGCTTCTACCTAGCGCACGGACCCGGGGAGCTGTTTTTT	CASSFYLAHGPGELFF
-	-	TRBJ1-1	TRBV7-9	TGTGCCAGCAGCTCTTTCTCCAGTAGCACTGAAGCTTTCTTT	CASSSFSSSTEAFF
TRBD1	-	TRBJ2-7	TRBV5-1	TGCGCCAGCAGCCCGCTAGGGACAGGGGGCTACGAGCAGTACTTC	CASSPLGTGGYEQYF
-	-	TRBJ1-2	TRBV5-5	TGTGCCAGCAGCTTTTTTGTCCGATCCGGAGCTAACTATGGCTACACCTTC	CASSFFVRSGANYGYTF
-	-	TRBJ1-5	TRBV4-1	TGCGCCAGCAGCCAAGATTCGGGGGTATTGGGTCAGCCCCAGCATTTT	CASSQDSGVLGQPQHF
-	-	TRBJ2-7	TRBV9	TGTGCCAGCAGCGTAGCCGGAGGGGCGTATGGCGTGGGCCCGGACGAGCAGTACTTC	CASSVAGGAYGVGPDEQYF
TRBD1	-	TRBJ1-2	TRBV5-4	TGTGCCAGCAGCTTGTCGGGGGCAGGGGGCGCCCCCCCCTATGGCTACACCTTC	CASSLSGAGGAPPYGYTF
-	few	TRBJ1-5	TRBV5-8	TGTGCCAGCAGCTTGGTATTCGAGAAGCCCCAGCATTTT	CASSLVFEKPQHF
-	-	TRBJ2-7	TRBV5-1	TGCGCCAGCAGCCCCGAGGGTACCAACTACGAGCAGTACTTC	CASSPEGTNYEQYF
-	-	TRBJ2-7	TRBV11-2	TGTGCCAGCAGCTTAGCCTGGGCATCCTACGAGCAGTACTTC	CASSLAWASYEQYF
TRBD2	-	TRBJ2-7	TRBV5-4	TGTGCCAGCAGCTTGGGGGCTAGCGGGAGGGCAATCTACGAGCAGTACTTC	CASSLGASGRAIYEQYF
TRBD1	-	TRBJ1-1	TRBV27	TGTGCCAGCAGTTCGATAGGACAGGGTGTGGTGGACACTGAAGCTTTCTTT	CASSSIGQGVVDTEAFF
-	few	TRBJ1-1	TRBV7-9	TGTGCCAGCAGCTTAGGAACGAACACTGAAGCTTTCTTT	CASSLGTNTEAFF
TRBD2	-	TRBJ2-1	TRBV9	TGTGCCAGCAGCGTAGGGTGGAGCGGGAACGATGAGCAGTTCTTC	CASSVGWSGNDEQFF
-	-	TRBJ1-1	TRBV2	TGTGCCAGCAGTACACTACGGACACCTCCTTGGGATGAAGCTTTCTTT	CASSTLRTPPWDEAFF
TRBD2	once	TRBJ2-1	TRBV4-1	TGCGCCAGCAGCCAAGGCCCGCCAGCACTAGCGGATTACAATGAGCAGTTCTTC	CASSQGPPALADYNEQFF
TRBD1	-	TRBJ2-7	TRBV27	TGTGCCAGCAGACCCGGGACAGGGGTTTCCCTAGGCTACGAGCAGTACTTC	CASRPGTGVSLGYEQYF
-	-	TRBJ2-5	TRBV11-2	TGTGCCAGCAGCCCTCCTAGCCAAGAGACCCAGTACTTC	CASSPPSQETQYF
-	-	TRBJ1-2	TRBV29-1	TGCAGCGGCGGTGTGCCGGACTATGGCTACACCTTC	CSGGVPDYGYTF
TRBD2	-	TRBJ2-3	TRBV4-2	TGTGCCAGCAGCCGGACTAGCATCCCAGATACGCAGTATTTT	CASSRTSIPDTQYF
TRBD2	-	TRBJ2-3	TRBV28	TGTGCCAGCAGTCCCAGGGCGGGAGAGGCGCAGTATTTT	CASSPRAGEAQYF
TRBD2	-	TRBJ2-1	TRBV28	TGTGCCAGCAGTCTCGAGACTAGCGGGAGATTCGATGAGCAGTTCTTC	CASSLETSGRFDEQFF
TRBD2	-	TRBJ2-7	TRBV19	TGTGCCAGTAGTATTGTAGCGGGAGGATCTAACGAGCAGTACTTC	CASSIVAGGSNEQYF
-	-	TRBJ1-4	TRBV6-5	TGTGCCAGCAGCCCCCTTCCAAGCGGAAATGAAAAACTGTTTTTT	CASSPLPSGNEKLFF
TRBD1	-	TRBJ2-2	TRBV10-2	TGCGCCAGCAGTGGGGGGACAGGGGAGGACACCGGGGAGCTGTTTTTT	CASSGGTGEDTGELFF
-	once	TRBJ2-2	TRBV7-3	TGTGCCAGCAGACCGGGGAGTGGGTACACCGGGGAGCTGTTTTTT	CASRPGSGYTGELFF
TRBD2	-	TRBJ2-3	TRBV27	TGTGCCAGCAGTTTATACGGCGGGAGGACAGATACGCAGTATTTT	CASSLYGGRTDTQYF
TRBD1	once	TRBJ2-7	TRBV5-4	TGTGCCAGCAGCGGGTGGTCGGGGACAGGGCCCTACGAGCAGTACTTC	CASSGWSGTGPYEQYF
-	-	TRBJ1-5	TRBV27	TGTGCCAGCAGTTTACGTAGCAATCAGCCCCAGCATTTT	CASSLRSNQPQHF
-	-	TRBJ1-2	TRBV27	TGTGCCAGCAGTTCCGCGAGCTCTAAAGCTAACTATGGCTACACCTTC	CASSSASSKANYGYTF
-	-	TRBJ2-7	TRBV19	TGTGCCAGTAGTATGGTCGGTTCGTCCTACGAGCAGTACTTC	CASSMVGSSYEQYF
-	-	TRBJ1-1	TRBV6-5	TGTGCCAGCAGTTACCGCGCAGCGAACACTGAAGCTTTCTTT	CASSYRAANTEAFF
-	-	TRBJ1-2	TRBV19	TGTGCCAGTAGTATGGTGGGAGCTAACTATGGCTACACCTTC	CASSMVGANYGYTF